There are many counts of the clone carrying this T cell receptor beta chain. The target antigen is unknown. This sample was included in a study of identical twins. Study-wide points: Weaker excess twin sharing was seen among beta out-of-frame sequences. Abundant cord blood beta clonotypes carried fewer insertions; memory repertoires showed none. Monozygotic twins shared more out-of-frame TCR alpha than recombination models predicted.

A template switching step contributed a universal primer site, while unique molecular identifiers were present in the cDNA. TCRdb fed the 5' RACE reads into MiXCR, producing one record per CDR3 protein. The sample carries hundreds of thousands of distinct CDR3 sequences, roughly 7% recorded once. V shed 1 base and J shed 3 bases, with 7 bases lying between them. Looked up from germline, CDR1 is SEHNR and CDR2 is FQNEAQ (reference sequence). The CDR3 spans 13 residues. The same data also contributed to another study, on yellow fever vaccine responses in identical twins.

The V call is TRBV7-9, the J call TRBJ2-7; D is uncertain. The sequenced material came from memory (CD45RO+) T cells sorted from blood. This TCR was sampled from a woman under 30 in good health. The CDR3 spells CASSLDVGYEQYF. In DNA form, the CDR3 reads TGTGCCAGCAGCTTAGATGTAGGCTACGAGCAGTACTTC.